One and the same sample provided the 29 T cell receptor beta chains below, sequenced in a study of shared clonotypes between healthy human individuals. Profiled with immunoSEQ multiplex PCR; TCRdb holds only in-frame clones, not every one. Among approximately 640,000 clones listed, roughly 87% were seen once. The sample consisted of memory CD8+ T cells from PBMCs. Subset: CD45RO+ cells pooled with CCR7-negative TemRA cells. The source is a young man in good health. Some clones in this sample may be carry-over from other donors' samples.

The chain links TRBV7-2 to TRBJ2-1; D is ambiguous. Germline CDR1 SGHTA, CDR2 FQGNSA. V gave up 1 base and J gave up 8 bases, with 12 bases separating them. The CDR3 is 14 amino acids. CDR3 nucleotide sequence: TGTGCCAGCAGCTTAGTGTTCTTGCCCGATGAGCAGTTCTTC. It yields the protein CASSLVFLPDEQFF.

CDR3 sequence reads: CASSLDLVADTQYF. The CDR3 region has the DNA TGTGCCAGCAGCTTAGATCTAGTTGCAGATACGCAGTATTTT. The chain uses TRBV7-9 and TRBJ2-3; D uncertain. Germline V CDR1 and CDR2: SEHNR, FQNEAQ (reference sequence). The CDR3 runs to 14 residues. V was pared by 1 base and J by 4 bases, with 9 bases between.

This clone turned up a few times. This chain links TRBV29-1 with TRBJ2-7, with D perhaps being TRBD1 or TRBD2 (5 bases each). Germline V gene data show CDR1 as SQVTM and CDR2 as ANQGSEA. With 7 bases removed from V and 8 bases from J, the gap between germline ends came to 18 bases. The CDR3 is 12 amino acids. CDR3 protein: CSGGRGFDKQYF. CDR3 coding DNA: TGCAGCGGGGGACGAGGGTTCGACAAGCAGTACTTC.

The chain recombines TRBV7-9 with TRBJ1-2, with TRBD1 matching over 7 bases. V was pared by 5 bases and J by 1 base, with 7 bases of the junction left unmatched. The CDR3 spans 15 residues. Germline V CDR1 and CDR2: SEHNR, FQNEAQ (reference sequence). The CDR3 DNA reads TGTGCCAGCAGCGTGGGACAGTTCCTTAACTATGGCTACACCTTC. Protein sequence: CASSVGQFLNYGYTF.

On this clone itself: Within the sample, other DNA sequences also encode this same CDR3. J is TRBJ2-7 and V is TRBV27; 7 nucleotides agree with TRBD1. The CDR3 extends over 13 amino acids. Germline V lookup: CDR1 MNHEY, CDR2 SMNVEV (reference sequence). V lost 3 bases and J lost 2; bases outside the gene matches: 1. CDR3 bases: TGTGCCAGCAGTTTTGGGACAGCCTACGAGCAGTACTTC. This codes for CASSFGTAYEQYF.

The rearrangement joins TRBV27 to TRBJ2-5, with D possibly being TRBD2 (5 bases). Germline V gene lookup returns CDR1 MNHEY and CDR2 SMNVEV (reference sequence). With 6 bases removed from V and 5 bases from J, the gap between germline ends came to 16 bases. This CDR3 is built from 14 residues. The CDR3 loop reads CASRVGSLRETQYF. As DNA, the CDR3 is TGTGCCAGCAGGGTGGGGAGTTTGCGGGAGACCCAGTACTTC.

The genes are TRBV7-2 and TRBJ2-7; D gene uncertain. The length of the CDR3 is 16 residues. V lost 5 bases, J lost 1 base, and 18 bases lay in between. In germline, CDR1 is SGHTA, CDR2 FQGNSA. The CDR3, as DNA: TGTGCCAGCAGCGGTCCGTGGGATCCCCTTTCCTACGAGCAGTACTTC. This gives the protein CASSGPWDPLSYEQYF.

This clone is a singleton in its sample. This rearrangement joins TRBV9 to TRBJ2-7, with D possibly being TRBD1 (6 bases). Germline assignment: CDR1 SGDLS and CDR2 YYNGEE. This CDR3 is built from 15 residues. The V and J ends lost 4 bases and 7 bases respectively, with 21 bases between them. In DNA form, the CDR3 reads TGTGCCAGCAGCTCCCGGGACAACCAATACTTGGAGCAGTACTTC. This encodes CASSSRDNQYLEQYF.

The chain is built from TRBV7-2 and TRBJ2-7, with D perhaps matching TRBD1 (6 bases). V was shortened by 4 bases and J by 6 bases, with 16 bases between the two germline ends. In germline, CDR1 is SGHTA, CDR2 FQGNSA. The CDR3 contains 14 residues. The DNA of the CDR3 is TGTGCCAGCAGCTACGTGCAGGGGTTGACCGAGCAGTACTTC. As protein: CASSYVQGLTEQYF.

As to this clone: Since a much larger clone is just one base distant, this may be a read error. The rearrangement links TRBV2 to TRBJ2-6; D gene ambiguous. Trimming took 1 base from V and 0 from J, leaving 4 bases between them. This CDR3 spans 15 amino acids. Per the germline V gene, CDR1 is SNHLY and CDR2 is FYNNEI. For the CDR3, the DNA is TGTGCCAGCAGTGAAGGGGGCTCTGGGGCCAACGTCCTGACTTTC. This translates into CASSEGGSGANVLTF.

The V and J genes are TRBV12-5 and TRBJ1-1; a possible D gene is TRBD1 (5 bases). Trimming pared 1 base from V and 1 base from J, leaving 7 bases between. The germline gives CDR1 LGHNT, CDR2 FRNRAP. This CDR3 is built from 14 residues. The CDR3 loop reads CASGLGTPNTEAFF. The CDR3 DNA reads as TGTGCTAGTGGTTTGGGGACACCGAACACTGAAGCTTTCTTT. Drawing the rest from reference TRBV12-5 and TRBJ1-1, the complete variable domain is DARVTQTPRHKVTEMGQEVTMRCQPILGHNTVFWYRQTMMQGLELLAYFRNRAPLDDSGMPKDRFSAEMPDATLATLKIQPSEPRDSAVYFCASGLGTPNTEAFFGQGTRLTVV.

The CDR3 loop is CASSLGGIPTDTQYF. The CDR3 DNA follows: TGCGCCAGCAGCTTGGGAGGCATACCCACAGATACGCAGTATTTT. The chain is built from TRBV5-1 and TRBJ2-3; D remains ambiguous. This CDR3 spans 15 amino acids. V lost 0 bases to trimming and J lost 2 bases, with 10 bases between them. In germline, CDR1 is SGHRS, CDR2 YFSETQ.

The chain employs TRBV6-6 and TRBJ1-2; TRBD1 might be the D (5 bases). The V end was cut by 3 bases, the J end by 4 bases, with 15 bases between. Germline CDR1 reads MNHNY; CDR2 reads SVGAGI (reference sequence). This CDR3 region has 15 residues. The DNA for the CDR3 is TGTGCCAGCAGTTATCCACCCTTAGGGGCCTATGGCTACACCTTC. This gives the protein CASSYPPLGAYGYTF.

The CDR3 spells CASSDLNTEAFF. CDR3 in DNA: TGCGCCAGCAGTGATCTGAACACTGAAGCTTTCTTT. The rearrangement uses TRBV10-2 and TRBJ1-1; no clear D. The CDR3 runs to 12 residues. The germline gives CDR1 WSHSY, CDR2 SAAADI. Trimming pared 3 bases from V and 0 bases from J, leaving 2 bases between.

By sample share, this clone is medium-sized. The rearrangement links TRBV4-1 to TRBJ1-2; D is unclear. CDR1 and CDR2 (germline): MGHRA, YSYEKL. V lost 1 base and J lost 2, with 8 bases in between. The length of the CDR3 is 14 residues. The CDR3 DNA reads TGCGCCAGCAGCCAAGCTTCCTCCAACTATGGCTACACCTTC. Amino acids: CASSQASSNYGYTF.

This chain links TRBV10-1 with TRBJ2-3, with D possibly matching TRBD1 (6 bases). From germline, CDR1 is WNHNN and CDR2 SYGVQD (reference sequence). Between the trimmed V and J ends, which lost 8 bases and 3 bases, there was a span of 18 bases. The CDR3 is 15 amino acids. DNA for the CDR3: TGCGCCAGCCAACCGGACAGATCAAGGACAGATACGCAGTATTTT. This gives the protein CASQPDRSRTDTQYF.

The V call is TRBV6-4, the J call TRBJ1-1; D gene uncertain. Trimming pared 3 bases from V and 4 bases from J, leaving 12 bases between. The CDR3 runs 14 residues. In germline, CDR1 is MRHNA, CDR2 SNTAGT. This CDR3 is CASSDQESCTEAFF. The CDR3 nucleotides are TGTGCCAGCAGTGATCAGGAGTCATGCACTGAAGCTTTCTTT.

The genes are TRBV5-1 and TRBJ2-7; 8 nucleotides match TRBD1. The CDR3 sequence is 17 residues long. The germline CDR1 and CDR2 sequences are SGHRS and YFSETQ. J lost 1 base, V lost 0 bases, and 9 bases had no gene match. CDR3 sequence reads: CASSLEAQGVRSYEQYF. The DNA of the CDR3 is TGCGCCAGCAGCTTGGAGGCACAGGGGGTGCGATCCTACGAGCAGTACTTC.

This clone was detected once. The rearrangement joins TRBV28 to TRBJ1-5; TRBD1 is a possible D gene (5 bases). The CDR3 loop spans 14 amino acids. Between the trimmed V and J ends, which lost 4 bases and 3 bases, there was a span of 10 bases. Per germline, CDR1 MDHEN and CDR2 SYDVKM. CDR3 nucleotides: TGTGCCAGCAGTTACAGGCGGGACAATCAGCCCCAGCATTTT. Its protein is CASSYRRDNQPQHF. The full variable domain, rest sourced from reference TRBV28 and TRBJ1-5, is DVKVTQSSRYLVKRTGEKVFLECVQDMDHENMFWYRQDPGLGLRLIYFSYDVKMKEKGDIPEGYSVSREKKERFSLILESASTNQTSMYLCASSYRRDNQPQHFGDGTRLSIL.

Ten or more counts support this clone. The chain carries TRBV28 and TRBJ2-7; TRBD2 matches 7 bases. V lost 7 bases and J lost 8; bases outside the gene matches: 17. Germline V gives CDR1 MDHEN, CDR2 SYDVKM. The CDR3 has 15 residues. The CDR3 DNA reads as TGTGCCAGCATCCTGGGGGGGTCGAGGAGTACGAAGCAGTACTTC. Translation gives CASILGGSRSTKQYF.

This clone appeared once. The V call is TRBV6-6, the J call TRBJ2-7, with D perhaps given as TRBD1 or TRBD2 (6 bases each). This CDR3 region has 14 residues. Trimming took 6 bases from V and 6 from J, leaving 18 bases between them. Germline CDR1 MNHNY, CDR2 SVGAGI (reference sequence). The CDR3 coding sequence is TGTGCCAGCAGAAACTCGTGGAGGGGGGCCGAGCAGTACTTC. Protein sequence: CASRNSWRGAEQYF.

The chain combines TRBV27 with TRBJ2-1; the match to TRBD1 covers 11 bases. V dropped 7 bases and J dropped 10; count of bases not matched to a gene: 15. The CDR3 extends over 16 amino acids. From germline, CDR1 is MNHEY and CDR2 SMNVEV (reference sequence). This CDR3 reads CASMDRGRTYNVEQFF. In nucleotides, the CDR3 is TGTGCCAGCATGGACAGGGGGCGGACCTACAATGTGGAGCAGTTCTTC.

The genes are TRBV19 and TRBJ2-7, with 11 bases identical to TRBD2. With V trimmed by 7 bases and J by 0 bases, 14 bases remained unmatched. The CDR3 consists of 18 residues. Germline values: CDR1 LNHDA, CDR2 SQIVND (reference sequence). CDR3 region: CASIGIAGGTILSYEQYF. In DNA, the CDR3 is TGTGCCAGTATCGGGATAGCGGGAGGGACGATTCTCTCCTACGAGCAGTACTTC.

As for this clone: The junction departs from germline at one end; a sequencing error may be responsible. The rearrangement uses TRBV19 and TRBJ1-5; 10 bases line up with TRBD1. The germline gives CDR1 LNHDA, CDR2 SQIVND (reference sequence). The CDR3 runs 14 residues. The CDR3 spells CASSIVMWDRGTSF. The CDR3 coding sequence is TGTGCCAGTAGTATAGTTATGTGGGACAGGGGAACTTCTTTT.

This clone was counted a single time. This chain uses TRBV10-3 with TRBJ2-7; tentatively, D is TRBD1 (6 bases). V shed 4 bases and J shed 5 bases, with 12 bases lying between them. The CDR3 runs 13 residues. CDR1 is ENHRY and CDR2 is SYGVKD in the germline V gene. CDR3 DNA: TGTGCCATCAGTGGGGACATCCAGGACGAGCAGTACTTC. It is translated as CAISGDIQDEQYF.

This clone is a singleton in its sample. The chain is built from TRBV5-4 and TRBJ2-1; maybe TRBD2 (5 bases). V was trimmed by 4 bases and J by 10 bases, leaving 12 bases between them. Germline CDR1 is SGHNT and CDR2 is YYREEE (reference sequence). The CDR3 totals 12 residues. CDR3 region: CASSGRAQEQFF. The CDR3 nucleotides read TGTGCCAGCAGCGGGCGGGCCCAGGAGCAGTTCTTC.

The CDR3, as DNA: TGTGCCAGCAGTGGTGGACACTGGGAAACCTACGAGCAGTACTTC. Translating it yields CASSGGHWETYEQYF. The chain is built from TRBV6-1 and TRBJ2-7, with D maybe TRBD1 (5 bases). The CDR3 runs 15 residues. Germline loops: CDR1 MNHNS, CDR2 SASEGT. Trimming shortened V by 4 bases and J by 2 bases, and 15 bases separated the two germline ends.

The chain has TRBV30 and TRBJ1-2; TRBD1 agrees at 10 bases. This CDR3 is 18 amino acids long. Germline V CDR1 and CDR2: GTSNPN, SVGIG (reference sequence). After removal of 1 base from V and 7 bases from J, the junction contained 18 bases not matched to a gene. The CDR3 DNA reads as TGTGCCTGGAGTGGGTTAGGGACAGGGGCGCGCTCGGGGGCTGGCTACACCTTC. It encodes CAWSGLGTGARSGAGYTF.

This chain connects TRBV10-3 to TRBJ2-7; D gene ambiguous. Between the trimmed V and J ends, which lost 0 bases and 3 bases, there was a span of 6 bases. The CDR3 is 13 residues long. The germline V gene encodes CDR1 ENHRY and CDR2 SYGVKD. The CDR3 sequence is CAISESVVYEQYF. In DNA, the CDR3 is TGTGCCATCAGTGAGTCGGTAGTCTACGAGCAGTACTTC.